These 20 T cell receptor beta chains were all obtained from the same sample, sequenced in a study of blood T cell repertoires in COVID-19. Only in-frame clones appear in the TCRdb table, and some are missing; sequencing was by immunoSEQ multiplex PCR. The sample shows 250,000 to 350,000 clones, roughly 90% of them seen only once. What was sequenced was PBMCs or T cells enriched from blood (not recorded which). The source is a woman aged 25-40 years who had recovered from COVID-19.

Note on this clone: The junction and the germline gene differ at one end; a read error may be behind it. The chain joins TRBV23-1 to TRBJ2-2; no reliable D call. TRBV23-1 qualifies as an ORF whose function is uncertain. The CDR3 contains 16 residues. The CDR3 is CASSESALSNTGELFF. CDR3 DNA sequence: TGCGCCAGCAGTGAATCAGCCTTATCGAACACCGGGGAGCTGTTTTTT.

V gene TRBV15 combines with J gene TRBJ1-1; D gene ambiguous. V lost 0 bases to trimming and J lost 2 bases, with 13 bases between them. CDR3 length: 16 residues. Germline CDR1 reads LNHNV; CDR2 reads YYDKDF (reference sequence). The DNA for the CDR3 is TGTGCCACCAGCAGAGATAGGGAGCAGCTTAACACTGAAGCTTTCTTT. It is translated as CATSRDREQLNTEAFF.

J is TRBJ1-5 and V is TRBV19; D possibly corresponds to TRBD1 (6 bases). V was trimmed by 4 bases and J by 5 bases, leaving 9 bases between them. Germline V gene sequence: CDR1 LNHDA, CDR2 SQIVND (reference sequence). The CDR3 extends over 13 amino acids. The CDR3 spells CASSKQGDQPQHF. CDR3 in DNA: TGTGCCAGTAGTAAACAGGGTGATCAGCCCCAGCATTTT. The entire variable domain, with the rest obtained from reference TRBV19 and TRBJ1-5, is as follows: DGGITQSPKYLFRKEGQNVTLSCEQNLNHDAMYWYRQDPGQGLRLIYYSQIVNDFQKGDIAEGYSVSREKKESFPLTVTSAQKNPTAFYLCASSKQGDQPQHFGDGTRLSIL.

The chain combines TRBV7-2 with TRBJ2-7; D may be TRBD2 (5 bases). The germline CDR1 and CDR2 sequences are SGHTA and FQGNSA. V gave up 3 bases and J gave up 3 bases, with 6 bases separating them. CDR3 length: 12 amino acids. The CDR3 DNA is TGTGCCAGCAGCTTCGGACTCTACGAGCAGTACTTC. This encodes CASSFGLYEQYF. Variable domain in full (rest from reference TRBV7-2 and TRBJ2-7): GAGVSQSPSNKVTEKGKDVELRCDPISGHTALYWYRQSLGQGLEFLIYFQGNSAPDKSGLPSDRFSAERTGGSVSTLTIQRTQQEDSAVYLCASSFGLYEQYFGPGTRLTVT.

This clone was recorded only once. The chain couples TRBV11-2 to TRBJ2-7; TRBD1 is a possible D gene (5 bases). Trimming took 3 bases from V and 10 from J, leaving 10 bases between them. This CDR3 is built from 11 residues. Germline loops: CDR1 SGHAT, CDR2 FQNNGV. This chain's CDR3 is CASSFGGAQYF. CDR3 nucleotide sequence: TGTGCCAGCAGCTTCGGTGGGGCCCAGTACTTC.

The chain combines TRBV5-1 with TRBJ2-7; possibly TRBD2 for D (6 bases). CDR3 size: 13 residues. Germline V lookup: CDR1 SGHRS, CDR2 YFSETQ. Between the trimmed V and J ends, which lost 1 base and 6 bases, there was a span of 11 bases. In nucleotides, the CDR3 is TGCGCCAGCAGCTTGTCTGGGGGGAGCGAGCAGTACTTC. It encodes CASSLSGGSEQYF.

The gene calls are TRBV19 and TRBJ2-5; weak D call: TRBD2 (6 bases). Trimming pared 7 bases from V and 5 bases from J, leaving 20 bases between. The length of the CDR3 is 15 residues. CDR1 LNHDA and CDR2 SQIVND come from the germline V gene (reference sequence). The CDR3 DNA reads TGTGCCAGTACTAGTTTTAGCGGAGGAGGGGAGACCCAGTACTTC. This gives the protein CASTSFSGGGETQYF.

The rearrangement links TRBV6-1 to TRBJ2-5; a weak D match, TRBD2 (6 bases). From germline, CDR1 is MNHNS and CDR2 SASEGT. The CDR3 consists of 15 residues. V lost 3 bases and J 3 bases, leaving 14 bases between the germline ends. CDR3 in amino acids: CASSDGGATKETQYF. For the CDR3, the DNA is TGTGCCAGCAGTGATGGCGGGGCAACGAAAGAGACCCAGTACTTC.

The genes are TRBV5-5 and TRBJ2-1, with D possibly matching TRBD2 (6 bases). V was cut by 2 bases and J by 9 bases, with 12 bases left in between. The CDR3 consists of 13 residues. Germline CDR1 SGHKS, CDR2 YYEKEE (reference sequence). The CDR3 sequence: CASSLGEDREQFF. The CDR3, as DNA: TGTGCCAGCAGCTTAGGGGAGGACCGTGAGCAGTTCTTC.

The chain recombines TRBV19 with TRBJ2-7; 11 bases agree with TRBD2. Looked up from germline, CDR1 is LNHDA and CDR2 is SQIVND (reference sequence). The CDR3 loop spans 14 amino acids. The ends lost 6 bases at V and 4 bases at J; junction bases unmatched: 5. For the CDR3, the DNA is TGTGCCAGTAGCCCGACTAGCGGGGCTTACGAGCAGTACTTC. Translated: CASSPTSGAYEQYF.

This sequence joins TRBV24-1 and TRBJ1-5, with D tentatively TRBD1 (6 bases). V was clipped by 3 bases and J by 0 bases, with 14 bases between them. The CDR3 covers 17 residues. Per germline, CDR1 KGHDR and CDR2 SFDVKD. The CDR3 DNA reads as TGTGCCACCAGTGATAACTTACAGGGAAATAGCAATCAGCCCCAGCATTTT. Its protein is CATSDNLQGNSNQPQHF.

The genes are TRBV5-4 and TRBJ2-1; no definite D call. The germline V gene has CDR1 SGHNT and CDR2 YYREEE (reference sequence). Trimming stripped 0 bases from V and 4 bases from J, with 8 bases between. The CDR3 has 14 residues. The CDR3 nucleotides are TGTGCCAGCAGCTTGGTGGGCTCATACAATGAGCAGTTCTTC. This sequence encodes CASSLVGSYNEQFF.

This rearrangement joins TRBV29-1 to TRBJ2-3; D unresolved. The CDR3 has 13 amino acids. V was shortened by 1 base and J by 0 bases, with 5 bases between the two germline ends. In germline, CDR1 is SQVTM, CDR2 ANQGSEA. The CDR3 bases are TGCAGCGTTGAAGGCTATAGCACAGATACGCAGTATTTT. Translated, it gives CSVEGYSTDTQYF.

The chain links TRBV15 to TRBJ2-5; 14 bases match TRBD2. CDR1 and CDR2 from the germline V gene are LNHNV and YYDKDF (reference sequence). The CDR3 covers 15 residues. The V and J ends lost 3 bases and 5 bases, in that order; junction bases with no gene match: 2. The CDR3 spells CATSRTSGRAETQYF. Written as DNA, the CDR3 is TGTGCCACCAGCAGGACTAGCGGGAGGGCGGAGACCCAGTACTTC.

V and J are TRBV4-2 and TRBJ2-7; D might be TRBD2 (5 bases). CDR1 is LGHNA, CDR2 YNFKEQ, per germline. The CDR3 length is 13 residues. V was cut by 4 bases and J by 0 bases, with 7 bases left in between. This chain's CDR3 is CASSLAGSYEQYF. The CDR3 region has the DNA TGTGCCAGCAGCCTGGCGGGCTCCTACGAGCAGTACTTC.

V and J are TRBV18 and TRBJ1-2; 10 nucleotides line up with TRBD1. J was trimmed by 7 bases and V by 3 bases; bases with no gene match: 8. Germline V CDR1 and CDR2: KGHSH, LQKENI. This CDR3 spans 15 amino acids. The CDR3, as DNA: TGTGCCAGCTCACCCTCCGAGACAGGGGGCGGTGGCTACACCTTC. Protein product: CASSPSETGGGGYTF.

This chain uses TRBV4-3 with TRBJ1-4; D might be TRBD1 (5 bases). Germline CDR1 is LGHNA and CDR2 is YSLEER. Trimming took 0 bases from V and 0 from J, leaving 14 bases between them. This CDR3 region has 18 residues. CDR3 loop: CASSQEFRAVATNEKLFF. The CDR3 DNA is TGCGCCAGCAGCCAAGAGTTCAGGGCCGTTGCAACTAATGAAAAACTGTTTTTT.

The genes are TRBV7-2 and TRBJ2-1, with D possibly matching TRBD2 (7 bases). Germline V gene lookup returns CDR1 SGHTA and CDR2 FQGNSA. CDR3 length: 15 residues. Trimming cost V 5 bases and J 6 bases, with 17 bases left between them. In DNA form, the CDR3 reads TGTGCCAGCAGCAACGGGGGGCTAGGTTCCAATGAGCAGTTCTTC. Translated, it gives CASSNGGLGSNEQFF.

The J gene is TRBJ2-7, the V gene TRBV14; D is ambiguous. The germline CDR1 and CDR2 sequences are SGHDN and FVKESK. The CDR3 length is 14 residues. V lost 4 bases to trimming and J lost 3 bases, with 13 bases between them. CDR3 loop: CASSPTQRGYEQYF. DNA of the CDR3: TGTGCCAGCAGCCCCACACAACGAGGCTACGAGCAGTACTTC.

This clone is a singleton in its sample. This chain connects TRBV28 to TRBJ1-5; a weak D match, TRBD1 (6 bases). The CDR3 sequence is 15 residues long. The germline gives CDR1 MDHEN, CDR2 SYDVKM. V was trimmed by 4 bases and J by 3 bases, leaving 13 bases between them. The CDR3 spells CASSSRQELNQPQHF. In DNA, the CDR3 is TGTGCCAGCAGTTCCAGACAGGAACTCAATCAGCCCCAGCATTTT.